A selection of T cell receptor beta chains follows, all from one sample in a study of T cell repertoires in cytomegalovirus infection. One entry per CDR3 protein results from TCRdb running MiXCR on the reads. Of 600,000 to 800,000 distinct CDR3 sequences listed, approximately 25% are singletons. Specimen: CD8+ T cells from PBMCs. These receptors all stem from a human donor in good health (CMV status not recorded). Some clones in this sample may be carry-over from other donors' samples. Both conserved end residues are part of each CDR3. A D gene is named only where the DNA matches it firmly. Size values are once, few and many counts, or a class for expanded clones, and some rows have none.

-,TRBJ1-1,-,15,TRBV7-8,TGTGCCAGCAGCCCCGTGATGACAGTGAACACTGAAGCTTTCTTT,CASSPVMTVNTEAFF
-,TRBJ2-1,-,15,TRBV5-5,TGTGCCAGCAGTTTTGATGGGGGCCCCTACAATGAGCAGTTCTTC,CASSFDGGPYNEQFF
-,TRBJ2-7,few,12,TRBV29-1,TGCAGCGTTGAGGAGGGTTCCTACGAGCAGTACTTC,CSVEEGSYEQYF
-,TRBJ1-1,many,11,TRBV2,TGTGCCAGTTCCGGTAGGACTGAAGCTTTCTTT,CASSGRTEAFF
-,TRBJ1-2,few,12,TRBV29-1,TGCAGCGTTGCGACCAGGGACTATGGCTACACCTTC,CSVATRDYGYTF
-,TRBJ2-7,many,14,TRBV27,TGTGCCAGCAGTTTATCGATGGGGTCCTACGAGCAGTACTTC,CASSLSMGSYEQYF
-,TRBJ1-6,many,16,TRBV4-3,TGCGCCAGCAGCCAAGTTACGGGGGGTTGGGATTCACCCCTCCACTTT,CASSQVTGGWDSPLHF
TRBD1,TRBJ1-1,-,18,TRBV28,TGTGCCAGCAGTTTATTCCTCGGGACAGGGGTGGAGGACACTGAAGCTTTCTTT,CASSLFLGTGVEDTEAFF
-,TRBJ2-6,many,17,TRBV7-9,TGTGCCAGCATCCCTCCCAGAGGGGCGGCCGGGGCCAACGTCCTGACTTTC,CASIPPRGAAGANVLTF
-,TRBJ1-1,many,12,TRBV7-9,TGTGCCAGCACCCCAGGGAACACTGAAGCTTTCTTT,CASTPGNTEAFF
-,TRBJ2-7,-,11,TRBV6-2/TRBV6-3,TGTGCCAGCAGTTACGTAAACGAGCAGTACTTC,CASSYVNEQYF
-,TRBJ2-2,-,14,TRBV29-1,TGCAGCGTGTGGGGGCTGGGGAACACCGGGGAGCTGTTTTTT,CSVWGLGNTGELFF
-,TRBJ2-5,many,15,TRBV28,TGTGCCAGCAGTTTAGCAGGGCCCGGTGCAGAGACCCAGTACTTC,CASSLAGPGAETQYF
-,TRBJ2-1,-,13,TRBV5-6,TGTGCCAGCAGCGGCCCCCGAAGAAATGAGCAGTTCTTC,CASSGPRRNEQFF
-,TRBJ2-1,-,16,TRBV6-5,TGTGCCAGCAGTTACGGTCCCCTCGGCTCCTACAATGAGCAGTTCTTC,CASSYGPLGSYNEQFF
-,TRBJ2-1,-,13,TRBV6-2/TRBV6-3,TGTGCCAGCATGAGACGCTCCTACAATGAGCAGTTCTTC,CASMRRSYNEQFF
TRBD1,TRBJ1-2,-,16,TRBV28,TGTGCCAGCAGTTCCGAACACAGGACAGGGGACTATGGCTACACCTTC,CASSSEHRTGDYGYTF
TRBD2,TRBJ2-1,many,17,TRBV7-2,TGTGCCAGCAGCTCTTACCTAGCGGGGGGGCTGTACAATGAGCAGTTCTTC,CASSSYLAGGLYNEQFF
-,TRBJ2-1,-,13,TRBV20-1,TGCAGTGCTACAGGGCCCTCCTACAATGAGCAGTTCTTC,CSATGPSYNEQFF
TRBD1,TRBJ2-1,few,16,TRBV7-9,TGTGCCAGCAGCCCTCCCGGGACAGGGGCCTCGCTGGTCCAGTTCTTC,CASSPPGTGASLVQFF
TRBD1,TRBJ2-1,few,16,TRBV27,TGTGCCAGCAGTATTACCGGGACAGGGAACTACAATGAGCAGTTCTTC,CASSITGTGNYNEQFF
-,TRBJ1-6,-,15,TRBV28,TGTGCCAGCAGTTTACTTGAGGGAAGGAGGTCACCCCTCCACTTT,CASSLLEGRRSPLHF
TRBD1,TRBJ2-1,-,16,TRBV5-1,TGCGCCAGCAGCGACGGACAGGGTAAGACCTACAATGAGCAGTTCTTC,CASSDGQGKTYNEQFF
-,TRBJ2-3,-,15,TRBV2,TGTGCCAGCAGTGATTCTTGGGTTTTCACAGATACGCAGTATTTT,CASSDSWVFTDTQYF
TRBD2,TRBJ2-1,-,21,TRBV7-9,TGTGCCAGCAGTTCCACCGGCAGAGGACTAGGGAATCAAGGGTCCTACAATGAGCAGTTCTTC,CASSSTGRGLGNQGSYNEQFF
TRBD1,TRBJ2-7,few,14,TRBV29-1,TGCAGCGTCGGAGGGACAGGCAGCTCCTACGAGCAGTACTTC,CSVGGTGSSYEQYF
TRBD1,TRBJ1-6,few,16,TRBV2,TGTGCCAGCAGCGCGGACAGGGGCTCCTATAATTCACCCCTCCACTTT,CASSADRGSYNSPLHF
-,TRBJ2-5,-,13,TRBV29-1,TGCAGCGTTGAAGGCCTCCTCCAAGAGACCCAGTACTTC,CSVEGLLQETQYF
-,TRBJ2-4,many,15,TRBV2,TGTGCCAACGCGCACGAGGGGCCGGGGAAAAACATTCAGTACTTC,CANAHEGPGKNIQYF
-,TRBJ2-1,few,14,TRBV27,TGTGCCAGCAGAGAAGGGGTGGCCTACAATGAGCAGTTCTTC,CASREGVAYNEQFF
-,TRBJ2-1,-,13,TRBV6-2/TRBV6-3,TGTGCCAGCAGTTTAAGCAGCCACAATGAGCAGTTCTTC,CASSLSSHNEQFF
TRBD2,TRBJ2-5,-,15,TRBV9,TGTGCCAGCAGCGTGGGACTAGCGGGGGAAGAGACCCAGTACTTC,CASSVGLAGEETQYF